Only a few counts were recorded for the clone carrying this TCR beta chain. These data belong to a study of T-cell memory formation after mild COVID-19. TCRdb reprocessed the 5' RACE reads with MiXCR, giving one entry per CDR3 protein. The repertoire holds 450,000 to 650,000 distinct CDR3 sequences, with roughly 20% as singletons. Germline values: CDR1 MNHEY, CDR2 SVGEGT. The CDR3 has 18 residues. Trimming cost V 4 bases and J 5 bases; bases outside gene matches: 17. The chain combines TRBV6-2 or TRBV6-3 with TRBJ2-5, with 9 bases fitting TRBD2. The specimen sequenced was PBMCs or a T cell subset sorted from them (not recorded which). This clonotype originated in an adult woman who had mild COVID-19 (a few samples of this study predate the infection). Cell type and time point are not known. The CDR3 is CASSFALVLAGLGETQYF. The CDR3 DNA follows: TGTGCCAGCAGTTTCGCCCTGGTGCTAGCGGGATTGGGTGAGACCCAGTACTTC.